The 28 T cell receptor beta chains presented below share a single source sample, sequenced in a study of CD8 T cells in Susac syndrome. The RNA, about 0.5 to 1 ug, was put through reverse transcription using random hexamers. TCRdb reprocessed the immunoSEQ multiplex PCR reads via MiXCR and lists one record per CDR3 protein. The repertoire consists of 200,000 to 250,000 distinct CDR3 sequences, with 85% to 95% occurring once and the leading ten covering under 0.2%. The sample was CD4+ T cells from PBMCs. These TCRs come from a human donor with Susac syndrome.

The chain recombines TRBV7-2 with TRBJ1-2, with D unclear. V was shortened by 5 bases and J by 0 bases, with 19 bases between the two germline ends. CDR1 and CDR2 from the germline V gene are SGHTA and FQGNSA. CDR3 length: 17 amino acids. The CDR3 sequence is CASSPIVRTAANYGYTF. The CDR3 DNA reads TGTGCCAGCAGCCCGATCGTAAGGACGGCTGCTAACTATGGCTACACCTTC.

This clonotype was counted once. The CDR3 sequence: CASSQDLLGQQFF. CDR3 DNA: TGTGCCAGCAGCCAAGATCTACTAGGACAGCAGTTCTTC. The J gene is TRBJ2-1, the V gene TRBV14, with a tentative D call TRBD2 (5 bases). The CDR3 consists of 13 residues. Looked up from germline, CDR1 is SGHDN and CDR2 is FVKESK. Trimming removed 0 bases at V and 11 bases at J, with 11 bases between. The full variable domain, its missing parts supplied by reference TRBV14 and TRBJ2-1, is EAGVTQFPSHSVIEKGQTVTLRCDPISGHDNLYWYRRVMGKEIKFLLHFVKESKQDESGMPNNRFLAERTGGTYSTLKVQPAELEDSGVYFCASSQDLLGQQFFGPGTRLTVL.

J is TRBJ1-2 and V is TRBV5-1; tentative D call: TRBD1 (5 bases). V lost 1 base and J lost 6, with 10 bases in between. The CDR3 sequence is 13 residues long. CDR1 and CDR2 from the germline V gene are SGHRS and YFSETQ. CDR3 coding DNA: TGCGCCAGCAGCTTGTCAGGGCCTGATGGCTACACCTTC. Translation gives CASSLSGPDGYTF. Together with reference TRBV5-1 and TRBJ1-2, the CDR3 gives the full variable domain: KAGVTQTPRYLIKTRGQQVTLSCSPISGHRSVSWYQQTPGQGLQFLFEYFSETQRNKGNFPGRFSGRQFSNSRSEMNVSTLELGDSALYLCASSLSGPDGYTFGSGTRLTVV.

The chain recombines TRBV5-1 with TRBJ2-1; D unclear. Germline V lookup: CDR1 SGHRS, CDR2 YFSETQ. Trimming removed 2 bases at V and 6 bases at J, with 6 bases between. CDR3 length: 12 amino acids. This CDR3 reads CASSFTFNEQFF. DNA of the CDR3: TGCGCCAGCAGCTTTACTTTCAATGAGCAGTTCTTC.

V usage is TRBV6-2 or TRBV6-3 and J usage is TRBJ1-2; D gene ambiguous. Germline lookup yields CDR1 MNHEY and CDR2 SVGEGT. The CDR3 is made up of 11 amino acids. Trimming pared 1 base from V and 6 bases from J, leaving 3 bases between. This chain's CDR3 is CASSYLHGYTF. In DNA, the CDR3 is TGTGCCAGCAGTTACTTACATGGCTACACCTTC.

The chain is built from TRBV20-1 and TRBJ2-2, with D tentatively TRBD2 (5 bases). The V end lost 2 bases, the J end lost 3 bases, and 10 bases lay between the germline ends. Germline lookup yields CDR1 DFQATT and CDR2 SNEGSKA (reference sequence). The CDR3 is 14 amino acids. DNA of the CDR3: TGCAGTGCTAGACAGGCGGACTACACCGGGGAGCTGTTTTTT. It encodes CSARQADYTGELFF.

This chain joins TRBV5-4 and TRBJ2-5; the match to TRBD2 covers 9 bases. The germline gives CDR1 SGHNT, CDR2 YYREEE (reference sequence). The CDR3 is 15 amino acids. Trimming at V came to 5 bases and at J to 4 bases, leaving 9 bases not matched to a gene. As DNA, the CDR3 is TGTGCCAGCAGGTCCGGGACTAGCAGGTTAGAGACCCAGTACTTC. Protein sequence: CASRSGTSRLETQYF.

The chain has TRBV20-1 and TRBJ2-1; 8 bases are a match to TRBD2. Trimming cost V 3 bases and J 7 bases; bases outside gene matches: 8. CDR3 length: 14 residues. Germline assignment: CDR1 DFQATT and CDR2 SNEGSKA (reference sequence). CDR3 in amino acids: CSARGPGGANEQFF. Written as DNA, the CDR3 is TGCAGTGCTAGGGGACCGGGGGGGGCGAATGAGCAGTTCTTC.

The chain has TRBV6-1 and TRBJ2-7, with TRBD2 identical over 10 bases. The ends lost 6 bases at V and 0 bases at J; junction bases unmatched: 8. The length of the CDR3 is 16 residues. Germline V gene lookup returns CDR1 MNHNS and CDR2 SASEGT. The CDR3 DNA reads TGTGCCAGCAGCTCTATCGCTAGCGGGGGCTCCTACGAGCAGTACTTC. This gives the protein CASSSIASGGSYEQYF.

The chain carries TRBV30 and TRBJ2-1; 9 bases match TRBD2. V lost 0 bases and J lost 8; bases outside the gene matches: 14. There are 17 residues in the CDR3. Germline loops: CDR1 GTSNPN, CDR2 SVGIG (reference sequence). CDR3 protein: CAWSVRGGSGGGDEQFF. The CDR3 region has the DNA TGTGCCTGGAGTGTACGAGGTGGTAGCGGGGGTGGCGATGAGCAGTTCTTC.

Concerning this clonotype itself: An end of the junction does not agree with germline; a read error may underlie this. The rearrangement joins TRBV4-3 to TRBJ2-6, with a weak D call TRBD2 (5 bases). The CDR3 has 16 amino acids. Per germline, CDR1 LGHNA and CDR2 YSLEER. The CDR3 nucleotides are TGCGCCAGCAACCAAGATCGGGACTCTGGGGCCAACGTCCTGACTTTC. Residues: CASNQDRDSGANVLTF.

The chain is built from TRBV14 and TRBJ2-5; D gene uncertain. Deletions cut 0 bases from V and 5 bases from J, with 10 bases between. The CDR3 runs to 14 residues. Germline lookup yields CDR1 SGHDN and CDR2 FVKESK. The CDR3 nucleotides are TGTGCCAGCAGCCAAGATGCTGTCGGCGAGACCCAGTACTTC. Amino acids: CASSQDAVGETQYF. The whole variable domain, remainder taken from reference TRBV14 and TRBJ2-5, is EAGVTQFPSHSVIEKGQTVTLRCDPISGHDNLYWYRRVMGKEIKFLLHFVKESKQDESGMPNNRFLAERTGGTYSTLKVQPAELEDSGVYFCASSQDAVGETQYFGPGTRLLVL.

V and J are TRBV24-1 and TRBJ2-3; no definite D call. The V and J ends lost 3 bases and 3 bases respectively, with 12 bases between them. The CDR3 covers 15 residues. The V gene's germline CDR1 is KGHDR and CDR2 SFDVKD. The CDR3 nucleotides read TGTGCCACCAGTGATCAGACCCCGGGTACAGATACGCAGTATTTT. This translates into CATSDQTPGTDTQYF.

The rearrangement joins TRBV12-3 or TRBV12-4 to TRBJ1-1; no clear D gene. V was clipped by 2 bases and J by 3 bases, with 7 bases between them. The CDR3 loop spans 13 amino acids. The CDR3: CASSLQRDTEAFF. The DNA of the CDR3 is TGTGCCAGCAGTTTACAGAGGGACACTGAAGCTTTCTTT.

The CDR3 sequence is CASSYSTGTQNTEAFF. As DNA, the CDR3 is TGTGCCAGCAGCTACAGCACCGGGACACAGAACACTGAAGCTTTCTTT. The chain combines TRBV7-2 with TRBJ1-1; maybe TRBD1 (6 bases). The CDR3 is 16 residues long. V lost 4 bases, J lost 1 base, and 16 bases lay in between. Germline loops: CDR1 SGHTA, CDR2 FQGNSA.

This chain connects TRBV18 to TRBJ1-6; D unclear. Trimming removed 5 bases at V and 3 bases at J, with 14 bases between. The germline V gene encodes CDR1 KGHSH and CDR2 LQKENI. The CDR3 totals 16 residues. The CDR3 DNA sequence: TGTGCCAGCTCATTCACTGACACAAACTATAATTCACCCCTCCACTTT. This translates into CASSFTDTNYNSPLHF. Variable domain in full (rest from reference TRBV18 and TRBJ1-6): NAGVMQNPRHLVRRRGQEARLRCSPMKGHSHVYWYRQLPEEGLKFMVYLQKENIIDESGMPKERFSAEFPKEGPSILRIQQVVRGDSAAYFCASSFTDTNYNSPLHFGNGTRLTVT.

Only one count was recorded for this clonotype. CDR3 in DNA: TGCAGTGCTACGGGCCTAACGGGTGACACTGAAGCTTTCTTT. The encoded protein is CSATGLTGDTEAFF. This chain connects TRBV20-1 to TRBJ1-1; no firm D call. The CDR3 is made up of 14 amino acids. V dropped 4 bases and J dropped 3 bases, with 15 bases sitting between them. Germline lookup yields CDR1 DFQATT and CDR2 SNEGSKA (reference sequence).

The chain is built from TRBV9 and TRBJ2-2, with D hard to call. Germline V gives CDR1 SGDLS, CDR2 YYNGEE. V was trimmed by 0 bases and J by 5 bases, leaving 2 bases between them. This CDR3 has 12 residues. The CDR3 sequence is CASSVATGELFF. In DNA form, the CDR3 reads TGTGCCAGCAGCGTAGCTACCGGGGAGCTGTTTTTT.

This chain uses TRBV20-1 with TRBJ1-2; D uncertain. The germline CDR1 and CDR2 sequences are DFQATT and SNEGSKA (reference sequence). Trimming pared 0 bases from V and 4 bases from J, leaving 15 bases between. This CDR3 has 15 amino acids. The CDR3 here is CSARDGGKLGYGYTF. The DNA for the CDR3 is TGCAGTGCTAGAGATGGAGGGAAACTAGGCTATGGCTACACCTTC.

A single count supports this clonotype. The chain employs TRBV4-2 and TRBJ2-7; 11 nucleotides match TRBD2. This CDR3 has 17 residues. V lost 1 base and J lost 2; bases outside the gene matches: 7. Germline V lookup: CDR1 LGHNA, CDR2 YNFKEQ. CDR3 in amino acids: CASSQGTSGLRPYEQYF. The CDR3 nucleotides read TGTGCCAGCAGCCAAGGGACTAGCGGGCTTCGCCCCTACGAGCAGTACTTC.

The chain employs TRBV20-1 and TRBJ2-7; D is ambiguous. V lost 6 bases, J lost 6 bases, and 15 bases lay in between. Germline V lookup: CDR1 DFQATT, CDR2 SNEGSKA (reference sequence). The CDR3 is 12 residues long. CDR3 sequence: CSAAEVGLEQYF. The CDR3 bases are TGCAGTGCGGCCGAGGTTGGTCTCGAGCAGTACTTC.

The DNA of the CDR3 is TGCAGCGTTGAAGTCTCCGGCTCTGGGGCCAACGTCCTGACTTTC. Translation: CSVEVSGSGANVLTF. V and J are TRBV29-1 and TRBJ2-6; D is ambiguous. The germline CDR1 and CDR2 sequences are SQVTM and ANQGSEA. The CDR3 is made up of 15 amino acids. The V end was cut by 1 base, the J end by 0 bases, with 7 bases between. Variable domain in full (rest from reference TRBV29-1 and TRBJ2-6): SAVISQKPSRDICQRGTSLTIQCQVDSQVTMMFWYRQQPGQSLTLIATANQGSEATYESGFVIDKFPISRPNLTFSTLTVSNMSPEDSSIYLCSVEVSGSGANVLTFGAGSRLTVL.

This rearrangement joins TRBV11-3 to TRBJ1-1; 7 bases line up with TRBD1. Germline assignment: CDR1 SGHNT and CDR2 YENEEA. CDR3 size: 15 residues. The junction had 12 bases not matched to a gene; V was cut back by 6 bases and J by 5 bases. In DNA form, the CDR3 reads TGTGCCAGCAGTCCAACTCCAGGGGGGCATACTGAAGCTTTCTTT. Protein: CASSPTPGGHTEAFF.

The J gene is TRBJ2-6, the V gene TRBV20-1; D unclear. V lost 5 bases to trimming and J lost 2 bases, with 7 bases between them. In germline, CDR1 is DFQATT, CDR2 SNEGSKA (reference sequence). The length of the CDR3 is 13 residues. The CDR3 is CSAERAGANVLTF. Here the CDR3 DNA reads TGCAGTGCTGAACGGGCTGGGGCCAACGTCCTGACTTTC.

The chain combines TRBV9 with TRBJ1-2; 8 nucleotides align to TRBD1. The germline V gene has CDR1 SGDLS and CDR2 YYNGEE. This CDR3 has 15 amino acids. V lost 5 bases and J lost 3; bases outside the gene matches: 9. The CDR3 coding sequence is TGTGCCAGCAGGTCTCCGGGACAGGTGGACTATGGCTACACCTTC. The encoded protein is CASRSPGQVDYGYTF.

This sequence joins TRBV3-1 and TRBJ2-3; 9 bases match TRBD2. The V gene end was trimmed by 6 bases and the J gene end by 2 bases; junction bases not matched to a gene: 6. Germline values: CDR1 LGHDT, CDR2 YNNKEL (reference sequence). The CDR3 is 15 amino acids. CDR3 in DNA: TGTGCCAGCAGGCCTAGCGGGGAGATCACAGATACGCAGTATTTT. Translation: CASRPSGEITDTQYF.

CDR3 in amino acids: CASSAGAGGEKLFF. The CDR3 DNA is TGTGCCAGCAGCGCAGGGGCAGGGGGCGAAAAACTGTTTTTT. The V gene is TRBV5-4, the J gene TRBJ1-4; 8 bases align to TRBD1. V shed 4 bases, J shed 8 bases, and the junction held 7 bases outside the gene matches. The germline CDR1 and CDR2 sequences are SGHNT and YYREEE (reference sequence). CDR3 length equals 14 residues.

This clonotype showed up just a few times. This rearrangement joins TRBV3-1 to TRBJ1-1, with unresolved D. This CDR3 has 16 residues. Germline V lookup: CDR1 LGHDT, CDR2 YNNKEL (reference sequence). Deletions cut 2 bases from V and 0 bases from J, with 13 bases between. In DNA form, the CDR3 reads TGTGCCAGCAGCCAACTATCAGCAGGCCTGAACACTGAAGCTTTCTTT. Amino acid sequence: CASSQLSAGLNTEAFF.